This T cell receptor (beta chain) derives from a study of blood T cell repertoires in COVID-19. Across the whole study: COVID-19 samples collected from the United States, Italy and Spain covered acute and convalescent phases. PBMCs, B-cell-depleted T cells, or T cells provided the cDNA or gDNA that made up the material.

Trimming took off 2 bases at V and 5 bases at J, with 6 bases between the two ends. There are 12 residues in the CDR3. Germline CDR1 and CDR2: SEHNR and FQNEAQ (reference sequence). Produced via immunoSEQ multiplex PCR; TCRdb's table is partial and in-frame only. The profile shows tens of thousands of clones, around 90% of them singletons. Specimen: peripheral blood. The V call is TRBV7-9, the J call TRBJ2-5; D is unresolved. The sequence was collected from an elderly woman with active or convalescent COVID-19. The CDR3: CASSLRAETQYF. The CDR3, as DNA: TGTGCCAGCAGCTTAAGAGCGGAGACCCAGTACTTC.